This T cell receptor (beta chain) comes out of a study of T cell responses to AZD1222 COVID-19 vaccine. Profiling relied on immunoSEQ multiplex PCR, and the TCRdb table lists in-frame clones only, not all of them. The profile shows 73,000 or so clones, around 81% of them singletons. The V gene's germline CDR1 is SGHDT and CDR2 YYEEEE. Trimming cost V 4 bases and J 1 base, with 11 bases left between them. This CDR3 region has 14 residues. This receptor was taken from an adult who received the AZD1222 COVID-19 vaccine. The rearrangement joins TRBV5-6 to TRBJ2-5; no clear D. Specimen: peripheral blood, collected 28 days after the second AZD1222 dose. The CDR3 DNA sequence: TGTGCCAGCAGCGGCCCGTTATTCCAAGAGACCCAGTACTTC. It encodes CASSGPLFQETQYF.